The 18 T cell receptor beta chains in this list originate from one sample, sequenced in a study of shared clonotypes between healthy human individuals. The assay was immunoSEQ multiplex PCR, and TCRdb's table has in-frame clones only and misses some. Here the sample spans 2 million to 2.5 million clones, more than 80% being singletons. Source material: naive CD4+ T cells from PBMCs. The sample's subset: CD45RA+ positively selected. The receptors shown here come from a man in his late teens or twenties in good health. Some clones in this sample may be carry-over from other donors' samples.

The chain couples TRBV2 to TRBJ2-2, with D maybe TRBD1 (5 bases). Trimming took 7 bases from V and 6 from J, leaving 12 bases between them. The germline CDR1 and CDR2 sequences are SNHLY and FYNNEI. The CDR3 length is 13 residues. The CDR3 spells CASNIQGSGELFF. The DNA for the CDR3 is TGTGCCAGCAATATCCAGGGATCCGGGGAGCTGTTTTTT.

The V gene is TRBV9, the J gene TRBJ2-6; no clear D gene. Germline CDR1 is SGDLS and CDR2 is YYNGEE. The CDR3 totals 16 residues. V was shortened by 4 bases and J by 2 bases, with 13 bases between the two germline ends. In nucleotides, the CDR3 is TGTGCCAGCAGCCCCAGCTTCCGGCCTGGGGCCAACGTCCTGACTTTC. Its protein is CASSPSFRPGANVLTF.

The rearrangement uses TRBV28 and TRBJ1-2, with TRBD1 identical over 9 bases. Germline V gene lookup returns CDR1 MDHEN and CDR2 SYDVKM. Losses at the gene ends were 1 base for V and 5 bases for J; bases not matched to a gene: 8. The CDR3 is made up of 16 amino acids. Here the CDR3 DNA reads TGTGCCAGCAGTTTATTGGGACAGGGACGTTGGTATGGCTACACCTTC. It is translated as CASSLLGQGRWYGYTF.

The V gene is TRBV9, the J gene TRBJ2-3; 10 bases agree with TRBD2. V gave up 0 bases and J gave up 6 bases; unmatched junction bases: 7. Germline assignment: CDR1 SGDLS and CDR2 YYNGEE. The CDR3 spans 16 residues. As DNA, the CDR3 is TGTGCCAGCAGCGTAGGTCGAGCGGGAGGGTCGGATACGCAGTATTTT. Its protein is CASSVGRAGGSDTQYF.

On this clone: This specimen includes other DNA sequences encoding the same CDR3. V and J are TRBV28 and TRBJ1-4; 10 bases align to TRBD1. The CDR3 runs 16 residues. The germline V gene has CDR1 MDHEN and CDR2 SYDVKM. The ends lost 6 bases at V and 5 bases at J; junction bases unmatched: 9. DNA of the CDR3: TGTGCCAGCAGCCTATTGCCGGGACAGGGGAATGAAAAACTGTTTTTT. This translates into CASSLLPGQGNEKLFF.

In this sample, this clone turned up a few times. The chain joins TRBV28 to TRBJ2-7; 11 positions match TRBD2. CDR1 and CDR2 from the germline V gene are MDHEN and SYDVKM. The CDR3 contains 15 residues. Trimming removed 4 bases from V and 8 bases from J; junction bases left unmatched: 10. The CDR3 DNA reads TGTGCCAGCAGTTCACGACTAGCGGGGAGAGAGCAGCAGTACTTC. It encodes CASSSRLAGREQQYF.

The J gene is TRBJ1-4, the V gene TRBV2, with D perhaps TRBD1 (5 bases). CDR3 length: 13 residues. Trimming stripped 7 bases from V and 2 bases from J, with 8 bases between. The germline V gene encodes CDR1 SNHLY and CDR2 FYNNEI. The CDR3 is CASTGQTNEKLFF. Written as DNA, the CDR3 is TGTGCCAGCACGGGGCAGACTAATGAAAAACTGTTTTTT. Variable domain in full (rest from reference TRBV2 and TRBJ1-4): EPEVTQTPSHQVTQMGQEVILRCVPISNHLYFYWYRQILGQKVEFLVSFYNNEISEKSEIFDDQFSVERPDGSNFTLKIRSTKLEDSAMYFCASTGQTNEKLFFGSGTQLSVL.

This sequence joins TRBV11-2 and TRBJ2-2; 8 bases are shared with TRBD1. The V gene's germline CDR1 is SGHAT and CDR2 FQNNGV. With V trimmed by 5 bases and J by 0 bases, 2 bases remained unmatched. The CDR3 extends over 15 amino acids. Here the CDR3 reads CASSPQGANTGELFF. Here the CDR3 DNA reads TGTGCCAGCAGCCCACAGGGGGCGAACACCGGGGAGCTGTTTTTT.

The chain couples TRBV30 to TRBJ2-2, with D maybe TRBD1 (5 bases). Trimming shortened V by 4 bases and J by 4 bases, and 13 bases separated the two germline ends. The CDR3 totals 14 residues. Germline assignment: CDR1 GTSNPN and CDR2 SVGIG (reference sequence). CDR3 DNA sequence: TGTGCCTGGAATTACAAGGGGATCACCGGGGAGCTGTTTTTT. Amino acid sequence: CAWNYKGITGELFF.

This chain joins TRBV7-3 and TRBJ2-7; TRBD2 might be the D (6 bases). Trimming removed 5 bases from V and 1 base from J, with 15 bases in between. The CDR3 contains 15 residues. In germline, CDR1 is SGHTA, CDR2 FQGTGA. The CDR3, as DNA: TGTGCCAGCAGCAAATCTTCCGGGACTTCCTACGAGCAGTACTTC. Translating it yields CASSKSSGTSYEQYF.

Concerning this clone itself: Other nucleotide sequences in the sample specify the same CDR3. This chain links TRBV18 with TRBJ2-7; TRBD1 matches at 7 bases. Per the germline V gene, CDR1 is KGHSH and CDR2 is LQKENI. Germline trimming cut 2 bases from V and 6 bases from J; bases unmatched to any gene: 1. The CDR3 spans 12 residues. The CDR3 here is CASSPSGGEQYF. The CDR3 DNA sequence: TGTGCCAGCTCACCATCAGGGGGCGAGCAGTACTTC.

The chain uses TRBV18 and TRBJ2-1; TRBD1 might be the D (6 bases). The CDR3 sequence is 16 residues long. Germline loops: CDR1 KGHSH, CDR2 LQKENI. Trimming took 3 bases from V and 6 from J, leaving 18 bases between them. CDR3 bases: TGTGCCAGCTCACCGAGGGAACAGGGCGGTGGCAATGAGCAGTTCTTC. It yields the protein CASSPREQGGGNEQFF.

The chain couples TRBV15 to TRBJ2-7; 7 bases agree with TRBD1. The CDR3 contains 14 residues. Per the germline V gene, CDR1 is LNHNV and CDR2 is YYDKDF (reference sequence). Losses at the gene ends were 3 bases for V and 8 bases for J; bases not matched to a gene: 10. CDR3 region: CATSRGGDSEKQYF. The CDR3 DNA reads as TGTGCCACCAGCAGGGGTGGGGACAGCGAAAAGCAGTACTTC.

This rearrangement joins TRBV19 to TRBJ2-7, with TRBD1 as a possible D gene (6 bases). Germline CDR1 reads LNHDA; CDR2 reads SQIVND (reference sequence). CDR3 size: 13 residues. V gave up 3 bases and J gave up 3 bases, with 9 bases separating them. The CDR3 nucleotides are TGTGCCAGTAGTATGGCGACAGGCTACGAGCAGTACTTC. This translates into CASSMATGYEQYF. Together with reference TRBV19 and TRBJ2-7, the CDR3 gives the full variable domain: DGGITQSPKYLFRKEGQNVTLSCEQNLNHDAMYWYRQDPGQGLRLIYYSQIVNDFQKGDIAEGYSVSREKKESFPLTVTSAQKNPTAFYLCASSMATGYEQYFGPGTRLTVT.

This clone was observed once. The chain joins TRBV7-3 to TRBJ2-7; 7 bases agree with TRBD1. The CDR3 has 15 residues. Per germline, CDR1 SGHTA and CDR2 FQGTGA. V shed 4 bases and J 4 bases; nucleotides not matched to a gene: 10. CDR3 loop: CASSSRDREPYEQYF. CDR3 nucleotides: TGTGCCAGCAGCTCCCGGGACAGAGAACCTTACGAGCAGTACTTC.

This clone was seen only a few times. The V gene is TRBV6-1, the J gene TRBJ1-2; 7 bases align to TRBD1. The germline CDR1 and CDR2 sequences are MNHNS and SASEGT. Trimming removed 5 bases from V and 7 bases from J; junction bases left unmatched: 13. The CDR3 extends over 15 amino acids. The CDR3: CASSRTGRSTFGYTF. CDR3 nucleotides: TGTGCCAGCAGTCGGACAGGTCGGTCGACATTTGGCTACACCTTC.

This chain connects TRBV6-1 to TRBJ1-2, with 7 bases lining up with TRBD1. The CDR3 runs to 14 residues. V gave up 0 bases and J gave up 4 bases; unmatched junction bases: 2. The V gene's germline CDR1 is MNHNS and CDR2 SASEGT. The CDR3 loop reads CASSEAGGRYGYTF. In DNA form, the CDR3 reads TGTGCCAGCAGTGAAGCAGGGGGCCGCTATGGCTACACCTTC.

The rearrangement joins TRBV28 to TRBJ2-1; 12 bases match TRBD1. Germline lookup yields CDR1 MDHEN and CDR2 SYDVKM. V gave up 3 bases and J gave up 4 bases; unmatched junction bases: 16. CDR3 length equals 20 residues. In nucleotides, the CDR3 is TGTGCCAGCAGTTTCTTTAAGATGTTCGGGACAGGGGGCTTTTACAATGAGCAGTTCTTC. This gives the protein CASSFFKMFGTGGFYNEQFF.